The T cell receptor beta chain under discussion was sequenced for a study of shared clonotypes between healthy human individuals. All donors were healthy HIV-negative adults lacking recent acute infections or vaccinations. Produced via immunoSEQ multiplex PCR; TCRdb's table is partial and in-frame only. The profile shows 2 million to 2.5 million clones, around 93% of them singletons. The CDR3 consists of 15 residues. Germline CDR1 MNHNS, CDR2 SASEGT. V lost 1 base and J lost 4, with 13 bases in between. This TCR was sampled from a man between 18 and 29 years old in good health. Some clones in this sample may be carry-over from other donors' samples. Specimen: naive CD4+ T cells from PBMCs. The subset: CD45RA+ positively selected. This rearrangement joins TRBV6-1 to TRBJ2-5; D possibly uses TRBD1 or TRBD2 (5 bases each). DNA for the CDR3: TGTGCCAGCAGTGAAGGTTGGGGGATTGGAGAGACCCAGTACTTC. The encoded protein is CASSEGWGIGETQYF.